These T cell receptor beta chains were read from a single sample in a study of PD-L1 blockade in urothelial cancer. This table comes from immunoSEQ multiplex PCR, and its TCRdb copy is limited to in-frame clones, with some not included. The sample holds some 54,000 clones, roughly 84% seen once. This material consisted of PBMCs, taken around atezolizumab (anti-PD-L1) treatment. The receptors originated from a man aged 35 to 55 with urothelial cancer. Each CDR3 is given with its conserved first and last residue. The order of the fields is D gene, J gene, V gene, clone size, CDR3 length, CDR3 DNA, CDR3 protein. D genes are given only for firm matches. The size entry is marked missing in some rows and otherwise reads once, few, many or a size class.

D: TRBD1; J: TRBJ2-7; V: TRBV5-5; size: .; length: 15; DNA: TGTGCCAGCAGCTCCCGAGGGGACAGCAACTACGAGCAGTACTTC; CDR3: CASSSRGDSNYEQYF
D: .; J: TRBJ1-5; V: TRBV5-5; size: once; length: 12; DNA: TGTGCCAGCAGCTTGGGTCTCCAGCCCCAGCATTTT; CDR3: CASSLGLQPQHF
D: TRBD1; J: TRBJ2-5; V: TRBV6-5; size: .; length: 16; DNA: TGTGCCAGCAGTTACACCTGGACAGGGCTGGGGGAGACCCAGTACTTC; CDR3: CASSYTWTGLGETQYF
D: .; J: TRBJ2-5; V: TRBV30; size: .; length: 14; DNA: TGTGCCTGGAGTGTAGGGTCAGGGAAAGAGACCCAGTACTTC; CDR3: CAWSVGSGKETQYF
D: TRBD1; J: TRBJ2-5; V: TRBV20-1; size: .; length: 11; DNA: TGCAGTGAGGGGGCAGGGGAGACCCAGTACTTC; CDR3: CSEGAGETQYF
D: TRBD1; J: TRBJ1-2; V: TRBV10-1; size: .; length: 15; DNA: TGCGCCAGCAGTGAATTTTTGGGACAGCCCTATGGCTACACCTTC; CDR3: CASSEFLGQPYGYTF
D: .; J: TRBJ1-5; V: TRBV5-5; size: .; length: 14; DNA: TGTGCCAGCAGCCCGGACATCCTTAATCAGCCCCAGCATTTT; CDR3: CASSPDILNQPQHF
D: TRBD1; J: TRBJ1-5; V: TRBV19; size: .; length: 16; DNA: TGTGCCAGTAGTCCAGTCGACAGGGGAAAAGGCCAGCCCCAGCATTTT; CDR3: CASSPVDRGKGQPQHF
D: .; J: TRBJ2-5; V: TRBV5-1; size: .; length: 14; DNA: TGCGCCAGCAGCTGGGGGACTTCCCAAGAGACCCAGTACTTC; CDR3: CASSWGTSQETQYF
D: TRBD2; J: TRBJ2-7; V: TRBV19; size: .; length: 15; DNA: TGTGCCAGTAGTAAGGAGATAGCGGGGGCCTACGAGCAGTACTTC; CDR3: CASSKEIAGAYEQYF
D: TRBD1; J: TRBJ1-3; V: TRBV28; size: .; length: 16; DNA: TGTGCCAGCAGTTTCTGGGACAGGGCAACTGGAAACACCATATATTTT; CDR3: CASSFWDRATGNTIYF
D: TRBD2; J: TRBJ2-3; V: TRBV7-9; size: once; length: 14; DNA: TGTGCCAGCAGCTTACAGGTGGGAGGGGATACGCAGTATTTT; CDR3: CASSLQVGGDTQYF
D: TRBD1; J: TRBJ1-1; V: TRBV6-1; size: few; length: 14; DNA: TGTGCCAGTTCCCCAGGCAGGGGGAGGACTGAAGCTTTCTTT; CDR3: CASSPGRGRTEAFF
D: TRBD1; J: TRBJ2-7; V: TRBV6-1; size: medium-sized; length: 16; DNA: TGTGCCAGCAGTGAAGTACAGGGGGCGATTAAGAACGAGCAGTACTTC; CDR3: CASSEVQGAIKNEQYF
D: .; J: TRBJ2-7; V: TRBV9; size: few; length: 14; DNA: TGTGCCAGCAGCGTAGCCGGAGGGGGGGGCGAGCAGTACTTC; CDR3: CASSVAGGGGEQYF
D: .; J: TRBJ2-2; V: TRBV5-4; size: .; length: 16; DNA: TGTGCCAGCAGTTTGGGCCAAACTTCTTCCACCGGGGAGCTGTTTTTT; CDR3: CASSLGQTSSTGELFF
D: TRBD1; J: TRBJ2-7; V: TRBV2; size: .; length: 13; DNA: TGTGCCAGCAGCTGGACAGGGCCTTACGAGCAGTACTTC; CDR3: CASSWTGPYEQYF
D: .; J: TRBJ2-1; V: TRBV5-5; size: .; length: 15; DNA: TGTGCCAGCACCCCCCGGGCAGCTGCCGGGGATGAGCAGTTCTTC; CDR3: CASTPRAAAGDEQFF
D: TRBD1; J: TRBJ1-1; V: TRBV5-1; size: .; length: 15; DNA: TGCGCCAGCAGCACAGGGGACAGGGTGAACCCTGAAGCTTTCTTT; CDR3: CASSTGDRVNPEAFF
D: TRBD1; J: TRBJ1-5; V: TRBV29-1; size: .; length: 13; DNA: TGCAGCGTCGGACAGGGTGTGAATCAGCCCCAGCATTTT; CDR3: CSVGQGVNQPQHF
D: TRBD2; J: TRBJ2-1; V: TRBV2; size: once; length: 14; DNA: TGTGCCAGCAGGCCGGGACTAACCTACAATGAGCAGTTCTTC; CDR3: CASRPGLTYNEQFF
D: .; J: TRBJ1-2; V: TRBV13; size: once; length: 17; DNA: TGTGCCAGCAGATCCTCCCAAGGAGGGATCTCAAACTATGGCTACACCTTC; CDR3: CASRSSQGGISNYGYTF
D: TRBD1; J: TRBJ2-7; V: TRBV6-6; size: .; length: 15; DNA: TGTGCCAGCACCCCGGTAGGGACAGGGGGCAACGAGCAGTACTTC; CDR3: CASTPVGTGGNEQYF
D: .; J: TRBJ1-5; V: TRBV27; size: few; length: 13; DNA: TGTGCCAGCAGTTTAACACAGAATCAGCCCCAGCATTTT; CDR3: CASSLTQNQPQHF
D: TRBD1; J: TRBJ1-2; V: TRBV6-1; size: few; length: 16; DNA: TGTGCCAGCAGTGGCTACGGCGGACAGGGTAACTATGGCTACACCTTC; CDR3: CASSGYGGQGNYGYTF
D: .; J: TRBJ2-1; V: TRBV21-1; size: few; length: 12; DNA: TGTGCCAGCAGGCACGGGTCGGATGAGCAGTTCTTC; CDR3: CASRHGSDEQFF
D: TRBD2; J: TRBJ2-7; V: TRBV9; size: .; length: 14; DNA: TGTGCCAGCAGCATTAGCGGGGGTACCTACGAGCAGTACTTC; CDR3: CASSISGGTYEQYF
D: .; J: TRBJ2-1; V: TRBV5-4; size: .; length: 14; DNA: TGTGCCAGCAGCTTTAAGAGCTCCTACAATGAGCAGTTCTTC; CDR3: CASSFKSSYNEQFF
D: TRBD2; J: TRBJ2-1; V: TRBV5-6; size: once; length: 16; DNA: TGTGCCAGCACCCAGGGACTAGCGGGAGGTTGGAATGAGCAGTTCTTC; CDR3: CASTQGLAGGWNEQFF
D: .; J: TRBJ1-5; V: TRBV19; size: .; length: 14; DNA: TGTGCCAGTAGTATATCGGGGGGCAATCAGCCCCAGCATTTT; CDR3: CASSISGGNQPQHF
D: .; J: TRBJ2-7; V: TRBV7-2; size: once; length: 14; DNA: TGTGCCAGCAGCTTAGCTTTCGGGGACTACGAGCAGTACTTC; CDR3: CASSLAFGDYEQYF
D: .; J: TRBJ2-6; V: TRBV27; size: once; length: 16; DNA: TGTGCCAGCAGTTTAGGACTGAGCTCTGGGGCCAACGTCCTGACTTTC; CDR3: CASSLGLSSGANVLTF
D: TRBD1; J: TRBJ2-7; V: TRBV28; size: .; length: 13; DNA: TGTGCCAGCAGTGGACAGGCTCCCTACGAGCAGTACTTC; CDR3: CASSGQAPYEQYF
D: TRBD1; J: TRBJ2-3; V: TRBV30; size: .; length: 14; DNA: TGTGCCTGGAGTGTAGCGACAGGGGCAGATACGCAGTATTTT; CDR3: CAWSVATGADTQYF
D: .; J: TRBJ1-3; V: TRBV6-1; size: .; length: 12; DNA: TGTGCCAGCACAGGGACTGGAAACACCATATATTTT; CDR3: CASTGTGNTIYF
D: .; J: TRBJ2-7; V: TRBV14; size: .; length: 15; DNA: TGTGCCAGCAGCCAACCGGGACACCTATCCTGGGAGCAGTACTTC; CDR3: CASSQPGHLSWEQYF
D: TRBD2; J: TRBJ2-7; V: TRBV13; size: .; length: 14; DNA: TGTGCCAGCAGCCCGCGGACTAGCGGTTACGAGCAGTACTTC; CDR3: CASSPRTSGYEQYF
D: .; J: TRBJ2-1; V: TRBV6-4; size: .; length: 13; DNA: TGTGCCAGCAGTGCGGAAGCGGACAATGAGCAGTTCTTC; CDR3: CASSAEADNEQFF
D: .; J: TRBJ2-3; V: TRBV9; size: .; length: 13; DNA: TGTGCCAGCAGCGGTTTAAGCGCAGATACGCAGTATTTT; CDR3: CASSGLSADTQYF
D: .; J: TRBJ1-2; V: TRBV4-3; size: .; length: 13; DNA: TGCGCCAGCAGCCAACAGGGTAACTATGGCTACACCTTC; CDR3: CASSQQGNYGYTF
D: TRBD2; J: TRBJ2-1; V: TRBV9; size: .; length: 20; DNA: TGTGCCAGCAGCGGACTCATGATGGCTAGCGGGCTCAGCTCCTACAATGAGCAGTTCTTC; CDR3: CASSGLMMASGLSSYNEQFF